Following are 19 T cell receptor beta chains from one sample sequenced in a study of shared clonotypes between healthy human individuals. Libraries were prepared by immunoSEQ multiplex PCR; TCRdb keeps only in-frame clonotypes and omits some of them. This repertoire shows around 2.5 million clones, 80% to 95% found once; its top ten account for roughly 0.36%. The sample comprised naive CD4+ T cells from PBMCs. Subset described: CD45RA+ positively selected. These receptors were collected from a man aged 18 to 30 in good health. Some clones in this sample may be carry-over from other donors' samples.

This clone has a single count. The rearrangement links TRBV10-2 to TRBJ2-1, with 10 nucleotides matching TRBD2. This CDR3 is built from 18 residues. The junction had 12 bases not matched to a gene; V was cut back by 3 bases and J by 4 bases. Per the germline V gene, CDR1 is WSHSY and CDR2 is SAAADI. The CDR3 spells CASSEISRVAGGYNEQFF. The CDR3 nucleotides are TGCGCCAGCAGTGAAATTTCCCGTGTAGCGGGAGGTTACAATGAGCAGTTCTTC.

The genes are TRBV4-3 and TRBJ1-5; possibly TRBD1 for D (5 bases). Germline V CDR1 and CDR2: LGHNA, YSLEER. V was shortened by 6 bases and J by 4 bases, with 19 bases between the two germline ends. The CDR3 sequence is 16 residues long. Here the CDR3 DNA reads TGCGCCAGCAGTCCCATGCCAGGGAGTGCGAATCAGCCCCAGCATTTT. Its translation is CASSPMPGSANQPQHF.

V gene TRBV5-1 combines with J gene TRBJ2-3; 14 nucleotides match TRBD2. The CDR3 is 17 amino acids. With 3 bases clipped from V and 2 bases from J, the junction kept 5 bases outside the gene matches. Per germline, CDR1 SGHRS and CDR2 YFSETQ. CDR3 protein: CASSWRGLAGDTDTQYF. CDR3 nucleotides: TGCGCCAGCAGCTGGAGGGGACTAGCGGGAGACACAGATACGCAGTATTTT.

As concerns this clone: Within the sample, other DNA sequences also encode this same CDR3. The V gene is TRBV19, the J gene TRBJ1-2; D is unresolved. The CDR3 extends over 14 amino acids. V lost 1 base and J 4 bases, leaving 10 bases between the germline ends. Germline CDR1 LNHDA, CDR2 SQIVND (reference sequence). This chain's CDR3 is CASSIAGVGYGYTF. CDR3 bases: TGTGCCAGTAGTATAGCGGGCGTTGGCTATGGCTACACCTTC.

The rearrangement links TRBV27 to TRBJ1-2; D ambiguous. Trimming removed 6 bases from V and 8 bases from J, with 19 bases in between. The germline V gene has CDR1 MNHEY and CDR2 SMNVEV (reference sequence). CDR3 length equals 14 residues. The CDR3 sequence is CASSSPGTVEGYTF. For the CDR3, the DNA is TGTGCCAGCAGCTCCCCAGGAACGGTGGAAGGCTACACCTTC.

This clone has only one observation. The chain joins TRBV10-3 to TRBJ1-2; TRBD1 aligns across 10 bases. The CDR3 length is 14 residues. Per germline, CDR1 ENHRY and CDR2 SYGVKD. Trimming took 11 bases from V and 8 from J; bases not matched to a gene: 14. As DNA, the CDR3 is TGTGCCGTACTCGGACAGGGGGACTTCCGCGGCTACACCTTC. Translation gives CAVLGQGDFRGYTF.

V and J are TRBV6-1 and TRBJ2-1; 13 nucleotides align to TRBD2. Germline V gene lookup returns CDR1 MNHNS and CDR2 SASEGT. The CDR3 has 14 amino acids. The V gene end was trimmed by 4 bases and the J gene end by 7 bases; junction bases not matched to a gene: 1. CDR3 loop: CASSGGLAGNEQFF. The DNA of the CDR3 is TGTGCCAGCAGTGGGGGACTAGCGGGAAATGAGCAGTTCTTC.

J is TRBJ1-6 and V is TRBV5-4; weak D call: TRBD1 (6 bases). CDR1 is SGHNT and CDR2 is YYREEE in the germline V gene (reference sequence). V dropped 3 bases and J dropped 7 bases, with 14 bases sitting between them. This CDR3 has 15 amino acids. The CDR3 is CASSSTTGPNSPLHF. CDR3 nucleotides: TGTGCCAGCAGCTCCACCACAGGGCCCAATTCACCCCTCCACTTT. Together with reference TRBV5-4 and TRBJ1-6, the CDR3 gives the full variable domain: ETGVTQSPTHLIKTRGQQVTLRCSSQSGHNTVSWYQQALGQGPQFIFQYYREEENGRGNFPPRFSGLQFPNYSSELNVNALELDDSALYLCASSSTTGPNSPLHFGNGTRLTVT.

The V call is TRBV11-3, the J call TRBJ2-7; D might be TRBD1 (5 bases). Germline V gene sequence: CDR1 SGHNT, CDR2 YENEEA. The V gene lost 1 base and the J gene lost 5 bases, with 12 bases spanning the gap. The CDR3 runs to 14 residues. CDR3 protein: CASSLGQGTDEQYF. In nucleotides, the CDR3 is TGTGCCAGCAGCTTAGGTCAGGGAACGGACGAGCAGTACTTC. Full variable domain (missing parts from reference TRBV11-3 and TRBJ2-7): EAGVVQSPRYKIIEKKQPVAFWCNPISGHNTLYWYLQNLGQGPELLIRYENEEAVDDSQLPKDRFSAERLKGVDSTLKIQPAELGDSAVYLCASSLGQGTDEQYFGPGTRLTVT.

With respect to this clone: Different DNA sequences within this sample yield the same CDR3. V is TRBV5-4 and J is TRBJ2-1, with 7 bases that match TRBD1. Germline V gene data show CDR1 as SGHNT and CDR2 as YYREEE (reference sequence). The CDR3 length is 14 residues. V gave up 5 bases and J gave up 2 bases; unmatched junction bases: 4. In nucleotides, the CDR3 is TGTGCCAGCAGTCCAGGGGGACCCTACAATGAGCAGTTCTTC. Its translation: CASSPGGPYNEQFF.

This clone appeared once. Written as DNA, the CDR3 is TGCGCCAGCAGCCAAGTTCAGGGCAAAGAGACCCAGTACTTC. This encodes CASSQVQGKETQYF. The rearrangement joins TRBV4-1 to TRBJ2-5; D is possibly TRBD1 (5 bases). The germline gives CDR1 MGHRA, CDR2 YSYEKL. Trimming stripped 1 base from V and 3 bases from J, with 9 bases between. The CDR3 has 14 amino acids.

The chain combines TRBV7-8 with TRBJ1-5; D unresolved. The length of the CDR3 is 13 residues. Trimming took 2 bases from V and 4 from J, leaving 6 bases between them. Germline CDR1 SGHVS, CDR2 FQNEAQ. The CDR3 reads CASSLFVNQPQHF. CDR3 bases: TGTGCCAGCAGCTTATTTGTGAATCAGCCCCAGCATTTT.

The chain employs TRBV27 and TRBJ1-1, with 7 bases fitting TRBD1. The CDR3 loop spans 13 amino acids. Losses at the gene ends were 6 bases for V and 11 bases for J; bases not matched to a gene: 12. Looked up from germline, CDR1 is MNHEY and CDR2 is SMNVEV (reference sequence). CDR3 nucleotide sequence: TGTGCCAGCAGGACCCAGGGGGAAATTGCGGCTTTCTTT. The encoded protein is CASRTQGEIAAFF.

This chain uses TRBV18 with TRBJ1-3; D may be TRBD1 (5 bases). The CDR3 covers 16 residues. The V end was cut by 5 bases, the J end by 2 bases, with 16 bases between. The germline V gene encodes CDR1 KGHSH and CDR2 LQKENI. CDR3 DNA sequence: TGTGCCAGCTCAGAGACACTGGGGGTGACTGGAAACACCATATATTTT. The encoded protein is CASSETLGVTGNTIYF.

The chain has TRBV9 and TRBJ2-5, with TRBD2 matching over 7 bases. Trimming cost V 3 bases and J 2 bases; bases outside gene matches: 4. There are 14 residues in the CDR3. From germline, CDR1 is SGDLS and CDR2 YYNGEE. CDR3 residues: CASSAIGGQETQYF. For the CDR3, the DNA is TGTGCCAGCAGCGCGATCGGGGGGCAAGAGACCCAGTACTTC. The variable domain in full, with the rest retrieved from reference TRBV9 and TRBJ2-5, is DSGVTQTPKHLITATGQRVTLRCSPRSGDLSVYWYQQSLDQGLQFLIQYYNGEERAKGNILERFSAQQFPDLHSELNLSSLELGDSALYFCASSAIGGQETQYFGPGTRLLVL.

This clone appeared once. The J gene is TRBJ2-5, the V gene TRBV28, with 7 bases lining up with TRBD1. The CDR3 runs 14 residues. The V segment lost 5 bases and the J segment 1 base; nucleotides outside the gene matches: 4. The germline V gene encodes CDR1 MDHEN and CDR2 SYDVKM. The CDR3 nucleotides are TGTGCCAGCAGTCCGGGACAGCCCCAAGAGACCCAGTACTTC. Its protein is CASSPGQPQETQYF. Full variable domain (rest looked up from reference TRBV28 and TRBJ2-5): DVKVTQSSRYLVKRTGEKVFLECVQDMDHENMFWYRQDPGLGLRLIYFSYDVKMKEKGDIPEGYSVSREKKERFSLILESASTNQTSMYLCASSPGQPQETQYFGPGTRLLVL.

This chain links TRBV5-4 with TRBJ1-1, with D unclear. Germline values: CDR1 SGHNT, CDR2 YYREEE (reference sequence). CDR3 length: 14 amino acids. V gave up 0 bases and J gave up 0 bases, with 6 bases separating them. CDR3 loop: CASSLVHMNTEAFF. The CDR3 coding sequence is TGTGCCAGCAGCTTGGTGCACATGAACACTGAAGCTTTCTTT.

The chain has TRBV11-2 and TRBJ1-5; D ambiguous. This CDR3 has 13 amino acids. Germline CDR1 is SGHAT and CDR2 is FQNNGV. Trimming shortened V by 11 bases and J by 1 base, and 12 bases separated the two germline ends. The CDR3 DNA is TGTGCCTGCTCCACGGACAGCAATCAGCCCCAGCATTTT. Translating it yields CACSTDSNQPQHF.

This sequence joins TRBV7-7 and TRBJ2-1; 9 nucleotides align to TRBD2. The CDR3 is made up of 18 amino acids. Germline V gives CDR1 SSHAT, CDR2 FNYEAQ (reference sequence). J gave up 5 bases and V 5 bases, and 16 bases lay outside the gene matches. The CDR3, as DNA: TGTGCCAGCAGCCCACGACCGCACCCCGCGGGAGGGGACAATGAGCAGTTCTTC. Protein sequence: CASSPRPHPAGGDNEQFF.